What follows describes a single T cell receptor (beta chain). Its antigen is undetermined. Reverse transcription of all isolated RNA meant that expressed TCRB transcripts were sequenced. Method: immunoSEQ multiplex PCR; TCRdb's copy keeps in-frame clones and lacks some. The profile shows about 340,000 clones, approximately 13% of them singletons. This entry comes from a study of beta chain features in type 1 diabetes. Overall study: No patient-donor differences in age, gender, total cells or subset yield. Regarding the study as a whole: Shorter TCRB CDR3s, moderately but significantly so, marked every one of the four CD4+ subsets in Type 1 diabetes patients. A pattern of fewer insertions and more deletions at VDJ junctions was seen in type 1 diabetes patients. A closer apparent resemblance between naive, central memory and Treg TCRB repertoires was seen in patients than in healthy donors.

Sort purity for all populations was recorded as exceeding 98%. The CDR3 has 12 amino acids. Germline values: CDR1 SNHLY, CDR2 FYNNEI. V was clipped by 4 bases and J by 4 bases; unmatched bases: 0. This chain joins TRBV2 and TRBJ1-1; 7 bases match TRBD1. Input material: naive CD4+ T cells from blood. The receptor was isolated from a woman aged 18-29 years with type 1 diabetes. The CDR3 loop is CASSGTGTEAFF. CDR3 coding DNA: TGTGCCAGCAGTGGGACAGGCACTGAAGCTTTCTTT.